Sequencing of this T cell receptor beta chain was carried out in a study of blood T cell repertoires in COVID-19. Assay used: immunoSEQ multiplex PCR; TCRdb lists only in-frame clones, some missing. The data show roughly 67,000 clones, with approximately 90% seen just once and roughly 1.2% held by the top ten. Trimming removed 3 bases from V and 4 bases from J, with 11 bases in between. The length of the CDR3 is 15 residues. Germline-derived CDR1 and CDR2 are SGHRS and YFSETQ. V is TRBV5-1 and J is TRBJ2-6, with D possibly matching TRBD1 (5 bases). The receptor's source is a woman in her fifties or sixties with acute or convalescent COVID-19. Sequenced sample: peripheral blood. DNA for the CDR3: TGCGCCAGCAGCTCCAGGGATTCAGGGGCCAACGTCCTGACTTTC. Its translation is CASSSRDSGANVLTF.